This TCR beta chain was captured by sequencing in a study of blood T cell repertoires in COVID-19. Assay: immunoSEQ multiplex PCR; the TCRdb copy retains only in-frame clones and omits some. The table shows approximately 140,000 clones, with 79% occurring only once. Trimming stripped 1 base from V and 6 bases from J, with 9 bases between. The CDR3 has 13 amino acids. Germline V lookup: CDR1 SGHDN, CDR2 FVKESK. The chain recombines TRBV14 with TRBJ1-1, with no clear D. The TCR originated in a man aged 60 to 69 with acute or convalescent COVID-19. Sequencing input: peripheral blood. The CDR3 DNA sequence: TGTGCCAGCAGCCAAGTTGCGGCAGCTGAAGCTTTCTTT. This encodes CASSQVAAAEAFF.